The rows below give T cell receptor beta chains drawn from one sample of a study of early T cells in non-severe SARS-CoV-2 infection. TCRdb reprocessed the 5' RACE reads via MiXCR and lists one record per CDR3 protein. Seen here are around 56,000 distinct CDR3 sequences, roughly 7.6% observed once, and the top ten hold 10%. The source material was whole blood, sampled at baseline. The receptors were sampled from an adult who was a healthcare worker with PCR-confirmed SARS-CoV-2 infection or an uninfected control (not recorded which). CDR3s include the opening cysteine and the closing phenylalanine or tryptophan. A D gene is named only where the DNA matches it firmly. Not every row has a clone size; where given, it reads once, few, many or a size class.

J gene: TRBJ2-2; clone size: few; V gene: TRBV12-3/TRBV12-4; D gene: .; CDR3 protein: CASSLPGARYTGELFF; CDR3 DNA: TGTGCCAGCAGTTTACCAGGGGCGCGATACACCGGGGAGCTGTTTTTT
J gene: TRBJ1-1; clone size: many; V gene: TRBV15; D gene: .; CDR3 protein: CATSREWAGTEAFF; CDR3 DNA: TGTGCCACCAGCAGAGAGTGGGCTGGGACTGAAGCTTTCTTT
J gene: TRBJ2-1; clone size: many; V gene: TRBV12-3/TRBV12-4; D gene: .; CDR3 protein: CASRDLSSNEQFF; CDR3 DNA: TGTGCCAGCAGGGACCTCTCATCCAATGAGCAGTTCTTC
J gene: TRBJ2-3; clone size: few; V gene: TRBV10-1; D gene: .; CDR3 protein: CASSESGRARTDTQYF; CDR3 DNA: TGCGCCAGCAGTGAGTCAGGGCGGGCTAGGACAGATACGCAGTATTTT
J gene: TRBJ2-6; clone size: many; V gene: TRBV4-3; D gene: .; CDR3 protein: CASSQESPSGANVLTF; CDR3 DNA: TGCGCCAGCAGCCAAGAGAGTCCCTCTGGGGCCAACGTCCTGACTTTC
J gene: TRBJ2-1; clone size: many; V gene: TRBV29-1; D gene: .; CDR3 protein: CSVVRWNEQFF; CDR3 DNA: TGCAGCGTTGTCAGGTGGAATGAGCAGTTCTTC
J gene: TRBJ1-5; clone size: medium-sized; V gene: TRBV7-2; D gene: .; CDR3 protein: CASSPELNQPQHF; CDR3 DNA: TGTGCCAGCAGCCCCGAACTAAATCAGCCCCAGCATTTT
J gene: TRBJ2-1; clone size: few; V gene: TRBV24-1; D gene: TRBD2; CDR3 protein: CATSVRGLAGEQFF; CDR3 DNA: TGTGCCACCAGTGTGAGGGGACTAGCGGGTGAGCAGTTCTTC
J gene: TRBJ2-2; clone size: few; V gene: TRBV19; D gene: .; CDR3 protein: CASSIVGTNTGELFF; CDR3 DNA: TGTGCCAGTAGTATAGTCGGAACGAACACCGGGGAGCTGTTTTTT
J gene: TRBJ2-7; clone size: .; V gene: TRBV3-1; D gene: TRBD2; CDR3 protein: CASSIGTSANYEQYF; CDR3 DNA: TGTGCCAGCAGCATCGGGACTAGCGCCAACTACGAGCAGTACTTC
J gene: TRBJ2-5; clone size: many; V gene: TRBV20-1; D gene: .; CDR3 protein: CSARDGGDLETQYF; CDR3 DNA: TGCAGTGCTAGAGATGGAGGGGACCTGGAGACCCAGTACTTC
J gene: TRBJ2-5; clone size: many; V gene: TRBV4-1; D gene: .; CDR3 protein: CASSLLGGVQETQYF; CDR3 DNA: TGCGCCAGCAGCCTATTGGGCGGGGTCCAAGAGACCCAGTACTTC
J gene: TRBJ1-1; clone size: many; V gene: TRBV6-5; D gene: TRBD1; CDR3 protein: CASSPWQGAVNTEAFF; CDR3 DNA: TGTGCCAGCAGTCCCTGGCAGGGGGCAGTAAACACTGAAGCTTTCTTT
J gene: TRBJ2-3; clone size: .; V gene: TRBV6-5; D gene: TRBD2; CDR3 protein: CASSYSLAGVGTDTQYF; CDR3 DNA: TGTGCCAGCAGTTACTCACTAGCGGGAGTAGGAACAGATACGCAGTATTTT
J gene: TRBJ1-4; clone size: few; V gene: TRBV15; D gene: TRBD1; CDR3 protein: CATSNGPGTGPEKLFF; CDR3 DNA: TGTGCCACCAGCAATGGACCCGGGACAGGGCCCGAAAAACTGTTTTTT
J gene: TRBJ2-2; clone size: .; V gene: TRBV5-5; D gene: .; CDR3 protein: CASSLTPEGELFF; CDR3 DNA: TGTGCCAGCAGCTTGACCCCCGAGGGGGAGCTGTTTTTT
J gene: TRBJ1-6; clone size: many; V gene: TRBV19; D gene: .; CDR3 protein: CASSSTTRESYNSPLHF; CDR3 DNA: TGTGCCAGTAGTTCTACTACAAGGGAGTCCTATAATTCACCCCTCCACTTT
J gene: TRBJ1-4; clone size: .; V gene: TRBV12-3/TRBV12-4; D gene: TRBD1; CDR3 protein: CASSPTGGQEKLFF; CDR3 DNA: TGTGCCAGCAGCCCCACAGGGGGCCAGGAAAAACTGTTTTTT
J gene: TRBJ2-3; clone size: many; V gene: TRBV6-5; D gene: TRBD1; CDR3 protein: CATRQGLGTDTQYF; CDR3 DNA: TGTGCCACCAGACAGGGTTTGGGCACAGATACGCAGTATTTT
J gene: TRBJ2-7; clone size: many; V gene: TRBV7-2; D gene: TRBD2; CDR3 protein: CASSFGGGRYEQYF; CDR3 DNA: TGTGCCAGCAGCTTCGGGGGGGGACGGTACGAGCAGTACTTC
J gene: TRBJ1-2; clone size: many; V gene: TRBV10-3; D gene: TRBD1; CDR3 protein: CAISGTGDGYTF; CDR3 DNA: TGTGCCATCAGTGGCACAGGGGACGGCTACACCTTC
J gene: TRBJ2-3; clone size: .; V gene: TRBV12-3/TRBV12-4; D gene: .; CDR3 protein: CASSFVVLSTDTQYF; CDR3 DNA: TGTGCCAGCAGTTTCGTCGTCCTCAGCACAGATACGCAGTATTTT
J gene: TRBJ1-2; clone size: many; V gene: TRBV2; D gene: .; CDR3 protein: CASSGQGLGYTF; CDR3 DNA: TGTGCCAGCAGTGGCCAGGGACTTGGCTACACCTTC
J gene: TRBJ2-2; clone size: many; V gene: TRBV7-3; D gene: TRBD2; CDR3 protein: CASSKGLAGVTGELFF; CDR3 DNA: TGTGCCAGCAGCAAGGGACTAGCGGGAGTTACTGGGGAGCTGTTTTTT
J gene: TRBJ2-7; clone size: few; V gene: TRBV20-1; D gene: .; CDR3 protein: CSARFLRESSYEQYF; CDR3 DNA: TGCAGTGCTAGGTTTTTACGGGAAAGCTCCTACGAGCAGTACTTC
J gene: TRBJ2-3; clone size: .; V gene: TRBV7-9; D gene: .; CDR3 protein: CASSPVLADTQYF; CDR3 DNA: TGTGCCAGCAGTCCCGTTCTCGCAGATACGCAGTATTTT
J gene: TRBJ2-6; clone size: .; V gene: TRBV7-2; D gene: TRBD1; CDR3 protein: CASSPTGGAGANVLTF; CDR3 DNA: TGTGCCAGCAGTCCAACAGGGGGAGCTGGGGCCAACGTCCTGACTTTC
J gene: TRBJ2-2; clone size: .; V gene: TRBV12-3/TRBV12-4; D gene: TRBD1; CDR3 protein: CASPPPGTVDTGELFF; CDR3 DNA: TGTGCCAGCCCTCCCCCCGGGACAGTAGACACCGGGGAGCTGTTTTTT
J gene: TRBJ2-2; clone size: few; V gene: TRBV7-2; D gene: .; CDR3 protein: CASSLAGSGTGELFF; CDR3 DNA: TGTGCCAGCAGCTTAGCGGGATCGGGCACCGGGGAGCTGTTTTTT
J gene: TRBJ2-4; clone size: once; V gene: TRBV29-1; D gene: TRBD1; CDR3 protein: CSVLDRAENIQYF; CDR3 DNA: TGCAGCGTGTTGGACAGGGCCGAAAACATTCAGTACTTC
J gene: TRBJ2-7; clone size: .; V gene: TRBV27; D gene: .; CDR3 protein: CASSLSVESYEQYF; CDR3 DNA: TGTGCCAGCAGTTTGTCGGTAGAATCCTACGAGCAGTACTTC
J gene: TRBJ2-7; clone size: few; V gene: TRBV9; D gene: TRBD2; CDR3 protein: CASSVNSGRSYEQYF; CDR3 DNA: TGTGCCAGCAGCGTCAATAGCGGGAGGTCTTACGAGCAGTACTTC
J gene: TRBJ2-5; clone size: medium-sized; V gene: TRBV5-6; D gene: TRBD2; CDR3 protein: CASSFTGLAGVEETQYF; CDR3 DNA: TGTGCCAGCAGCTTTACGGGACTAGCGGGAGTAGAAGAGACCCAGTACTTC
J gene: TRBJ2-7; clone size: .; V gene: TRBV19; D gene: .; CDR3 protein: CASSRGWEDSYEQYF; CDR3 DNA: TGTGCCAGTAGCCGAGGATGGGAGGACTCCTACGAGCAGTACTTC
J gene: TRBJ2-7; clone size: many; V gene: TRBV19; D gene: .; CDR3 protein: CASSPRRGSASEQYF; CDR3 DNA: TGTGCCAGTAGCCCTCGGAGGGGATCGGCTTCCGAGCAGTACTTC
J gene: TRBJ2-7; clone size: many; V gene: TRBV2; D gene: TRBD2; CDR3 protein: CASSGEGLEQYF; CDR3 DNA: TGTGCCAGCAGTGGGGAGGGACTCGAGCAGTACTTC
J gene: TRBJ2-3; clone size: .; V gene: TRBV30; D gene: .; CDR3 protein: CACSGSLLGTQYF; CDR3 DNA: TGTGCCTGTTCGGGGTCCCTCTTAGGTACGCAGTATTTT
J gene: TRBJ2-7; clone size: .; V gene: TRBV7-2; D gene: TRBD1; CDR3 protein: CASSLRTGGQEQYF; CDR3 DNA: TGTGCCAGCAGCTTACGGACAGGGGGCCAAGAGCAGTACTTC
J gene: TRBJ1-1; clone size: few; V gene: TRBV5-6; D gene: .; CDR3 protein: CASSHGGGRWSEAFF; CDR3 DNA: TGTGCCAGCAGCCACGGAGGGGGGCGGTGGAGTGAAGCTTTCTTT
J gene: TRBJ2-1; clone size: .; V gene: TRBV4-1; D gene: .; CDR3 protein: CASSRGPRDNEQFF; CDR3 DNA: TGCGCCAGCAGCCGGGGGCCACGCGACAATGAGCAGTTCTTC
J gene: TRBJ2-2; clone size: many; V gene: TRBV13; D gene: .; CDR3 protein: CASSFRTGELFF; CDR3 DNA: TGTGCCAGCAGCTTTCGTACCGGGGAGCTGTTTTTT
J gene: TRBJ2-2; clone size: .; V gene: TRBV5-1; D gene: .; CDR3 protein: CATTWEYRTGELFF; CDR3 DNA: TGCGCCACGACCTGGGAGTACCGAACCGGGGAGCTGTTTTTT
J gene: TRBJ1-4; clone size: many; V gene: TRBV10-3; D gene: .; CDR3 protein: CAISSDGTTNEKLFF; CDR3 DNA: TGTGCCATCAGTTCAGACGGTACAACTAATGAAAAACTGTTTTTT
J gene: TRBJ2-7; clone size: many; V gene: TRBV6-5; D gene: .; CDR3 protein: CASSRNRDEQYF; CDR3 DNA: TGTGCCAGCAGTCGTAACAGGGACGAGCAGTACTTC
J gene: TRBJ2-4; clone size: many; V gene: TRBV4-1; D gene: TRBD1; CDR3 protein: CASSSRTGENIQYF; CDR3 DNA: TGCGCCAGCAGCTCCCGGACAGGGGAAAACATTCAGTACTTC
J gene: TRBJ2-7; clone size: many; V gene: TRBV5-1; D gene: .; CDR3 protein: CASSLSVWRGNYEQYF; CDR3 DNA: TGCGCCAGCAGCTTGTCTGTATGGCGGGGAAACTACGAGCAGTACTTC
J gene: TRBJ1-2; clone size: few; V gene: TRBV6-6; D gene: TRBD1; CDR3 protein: CASGQGAGYGYTF; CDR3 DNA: TGTGCCAGCGGACAGGGAGCCGGCTATGGCTACACCTTC
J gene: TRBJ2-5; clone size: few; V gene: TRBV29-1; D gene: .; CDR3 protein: CSVMRVTSLPQETQYF; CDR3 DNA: TGCAGCGTTATGCGGGTGACTAGTCTTCCCCAAGAGACCCAGTACTTC
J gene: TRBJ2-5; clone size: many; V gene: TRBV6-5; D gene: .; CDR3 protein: CASSYSGYNGETQYF; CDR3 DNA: TGTGCCAGCAGTTACTCGGGATATAACGGGGAGACCCAGTACTTC
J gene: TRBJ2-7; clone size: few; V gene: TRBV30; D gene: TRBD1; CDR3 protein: CAWKNRGYEQYF; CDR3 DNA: TGTGCCTGGAAGAACAGGGGTTACGAGCAGTACTTC
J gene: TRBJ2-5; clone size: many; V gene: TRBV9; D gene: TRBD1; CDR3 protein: CASSVGTGLETQYF; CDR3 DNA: TGTGCCAGCAGCGTTGGGACAGGGCTAGAGACCCAGTACTTC
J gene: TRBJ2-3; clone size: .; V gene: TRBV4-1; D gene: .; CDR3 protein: CASSPRVLTDTQYF; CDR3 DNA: TGCGCCAGCAGCCCTAGGGTTCTCACAGATACGCAGTATTTT
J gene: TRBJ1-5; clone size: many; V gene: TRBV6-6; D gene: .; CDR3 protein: CASSPGGSGQPQHF; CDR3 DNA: TGTGCCAGCAGCCCGGGCGGCAGCGGTCAGCCCCAGCATTTT
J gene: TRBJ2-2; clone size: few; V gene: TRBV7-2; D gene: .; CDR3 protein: CASSLAFPGELFF; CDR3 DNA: TGTGCCAGCAGCTTGGCCTTCCCCGGGGAGCTGTTTTTT
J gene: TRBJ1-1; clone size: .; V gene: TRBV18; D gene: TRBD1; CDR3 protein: CASSPPWTGGMNTEAFF; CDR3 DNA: TGTGCCAGCTCACCACCGTGGACAGGGGGGATGAACACTGAAGCTTTCTTT
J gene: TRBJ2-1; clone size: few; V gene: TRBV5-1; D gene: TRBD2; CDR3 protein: CASSPTSGSGGEQFF; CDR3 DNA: TGCGCCAGCAGCCCCACTAGCGGGAGTGGTGGTGAGCAGTTCTTC
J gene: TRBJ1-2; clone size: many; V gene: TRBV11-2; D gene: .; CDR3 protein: CASRAFGRVNYGYTF; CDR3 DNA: TGTGCCAGCAGGGCCTTTGGCCGCGTTAACTATGGCTACACCTTC
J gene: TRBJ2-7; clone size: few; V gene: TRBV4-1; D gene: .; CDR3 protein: CASSQEGRLLSSYEQYF; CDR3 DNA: TGCGCCAGCAGCCAAGAAGGTCGGCTTCTCAGCTCCTACGAGCAGTACTTC
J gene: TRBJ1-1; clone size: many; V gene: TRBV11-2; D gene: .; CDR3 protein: CASSLVDTEAFF; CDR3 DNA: TGTGCCAGCAGCTTAGTGGACACTGAAGCTTTCTTT
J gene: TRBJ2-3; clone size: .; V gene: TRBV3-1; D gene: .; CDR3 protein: CASKRGGTDTQYF; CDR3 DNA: TGTGCCAGCAAGAGGGGGGGCACAGATACGCAGTATTTT